The clone carrying this TCR beta chain was seen repeatedly, ten times or more. The antigen remains undetermined. No treatment had been given to any patient before thyroid surgery. The data belong to a study of metastatic and nonmetastatic thyroid tumors. Overall study: Where malignant and benign thyroid patients were concerned, repertoires were compared across blood and tumor or nodule tissue.

Original handling: In papillary thyroid cancer, a distant-metastasis classifier was built using CDR3 differences across clinicopathological groups. TCRdb recomputed clones from the PCR reads via MiXCR. TCRdb assigned the V and J calls; the authors' analysis was not used. The sample has approximately 22,000 clones, roughly 12% seen once; the top ten hold roughly an eighth. Findings and caveats of the study: Benign nodules reportedly had significantly lower TCR beta diversity than malignant thyroid tumors in blood and tumor.

J gave up 3 bases and V 0 bases, and 7 bases lay outside the gene matches. Germline V CDR1 and CDR2: SGDLS, YYNGEE. This CDR3 has 16 amino acids. The rearrangement uses TRBV9 and TRBJ2-7; the match to TRBD2 covers 9 bases. This clonotype originated in a female donor with papillary thyroid cancer or a benign thyroid nodule (not recorded which). Some clones in this sample may be carry-over from other donors' samples. The sample was blood. The CDR3 coding sequence is TGTGCCAGCAGCGTAGCTACGGGGACTAGCTTCTACGAGCAGTACTTC. Protein product: CASSVATGTSFYEQYF.